The subject of this entry is one TCR beta chain. Its antigen remains unknown. The donors, all healthy, were Caucasians living in Russia, aged roughly 6 to 100. Investigators took around 10 milliliters of peripheral blood from every donor. A second PCR of about 7 to 12 cycles used a sample-barcoded 5' primer and a J-beta primer mix. TCRdb fed the 5' RACE reads into MiXCR, producing one record per CDR3 protein. The table shows 950,000 to 1,200,000 distinct CDR3 sequences, with around two fifths occurring only once. Germline V gene lookup returns CDR1 SNHLY and CDR2 FYNNEI. This CDR3 contains 16 residues. V dropped 4 bases and J dropped 6; count of bases not matched to a gene: 8. This entry belongs to a study of blood T cells in healthy people across ages. The study's findings and limits: It was not possible, with unsorted PBMCs, to conclusively compare naive and antigen-experienced cells. Versus aged donors, long-lived donors had higher diversity and more naive CD4+ cells.

This TCR was sampled from a young man in good health. The V and J genes are TRBV2 and TRBJ2-1, with 11 bases that match TRBD2. Sequenced material: blood. CDR3 region: CASSATGTSGFNEQFF. Here the CDR3 DNA reads TGTGCCAGCAGTGCCACCGGGACTAGCGGTTTCAATGAGCAGTTCTTC. Full variable domain (outside the CDR3, taken from reference TRBV2 and TRBJ2-1): EPEVTQTPSHQVTQMGQEVILRCVPISNHLYFYWYRQILGQKVEFLVSFYNNEISEKSEIFDDQFSVERPDGSNFTLKIRSTKLEDSAMYFCASSATGTSGFNEQFFGPGTRLTVL.